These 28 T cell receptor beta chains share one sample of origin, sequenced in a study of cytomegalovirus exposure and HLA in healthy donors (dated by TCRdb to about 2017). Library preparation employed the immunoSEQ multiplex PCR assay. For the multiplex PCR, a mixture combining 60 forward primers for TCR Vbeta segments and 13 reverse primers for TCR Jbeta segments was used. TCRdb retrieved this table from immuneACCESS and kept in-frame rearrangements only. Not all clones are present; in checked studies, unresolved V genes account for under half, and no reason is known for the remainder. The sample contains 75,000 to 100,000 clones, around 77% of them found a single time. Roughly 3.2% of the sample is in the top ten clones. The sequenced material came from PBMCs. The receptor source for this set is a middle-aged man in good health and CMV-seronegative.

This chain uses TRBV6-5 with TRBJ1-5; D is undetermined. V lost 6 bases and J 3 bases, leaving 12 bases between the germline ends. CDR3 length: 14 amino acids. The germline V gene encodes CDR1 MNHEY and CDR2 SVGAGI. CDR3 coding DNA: TGTGCCAGCAGCCCGGACGGACTCAATCAGCCCCAGCATTTT. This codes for CASSPDGLNQPQHF.

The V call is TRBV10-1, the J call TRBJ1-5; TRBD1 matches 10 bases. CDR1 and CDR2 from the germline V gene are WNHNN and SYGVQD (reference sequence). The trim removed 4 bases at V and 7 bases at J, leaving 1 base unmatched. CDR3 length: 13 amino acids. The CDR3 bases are TGCGCCAGCAGTGTGGGACAGGGGCAGCCCCAGCATTTT. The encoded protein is CASSVGQGQPQHF.

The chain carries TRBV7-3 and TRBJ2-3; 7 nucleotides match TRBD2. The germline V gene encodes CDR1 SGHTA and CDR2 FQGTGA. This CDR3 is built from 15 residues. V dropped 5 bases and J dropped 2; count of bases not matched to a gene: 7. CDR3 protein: CASSPTTSSTDTQYF. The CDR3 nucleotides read TGTGCCAGCAGCCCCACGACTAGCTCCACAGATACGCAGTATTTT.

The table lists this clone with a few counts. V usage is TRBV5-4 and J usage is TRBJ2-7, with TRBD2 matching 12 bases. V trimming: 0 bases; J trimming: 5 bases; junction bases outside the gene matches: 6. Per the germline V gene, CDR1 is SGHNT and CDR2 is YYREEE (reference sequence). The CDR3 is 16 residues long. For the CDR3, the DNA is TGTGCCAGCAGCTTGGCCGGGACTAGCGGGTTCCACGAGCAGTACTTC. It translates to CASSLAGTSGFHEQYF.

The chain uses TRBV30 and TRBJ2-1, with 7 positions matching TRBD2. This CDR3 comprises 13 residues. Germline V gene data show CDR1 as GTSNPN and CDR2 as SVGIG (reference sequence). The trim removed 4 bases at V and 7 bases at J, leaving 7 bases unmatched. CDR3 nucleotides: TGTGCCTGGATCGGACTAGGTGGGAATGAGCAGTTCTTC. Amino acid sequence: CAWIGLGGNEQFF.

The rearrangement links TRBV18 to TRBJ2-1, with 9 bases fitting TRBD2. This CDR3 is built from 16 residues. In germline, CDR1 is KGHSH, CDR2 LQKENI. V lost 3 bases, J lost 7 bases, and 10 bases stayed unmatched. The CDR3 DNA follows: TGTGCCAGCTCACCGGCGGCGGGGGGGCTCGGGAATGAGCAGTTCTTC. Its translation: CASSPAAGGLGNEQFF.

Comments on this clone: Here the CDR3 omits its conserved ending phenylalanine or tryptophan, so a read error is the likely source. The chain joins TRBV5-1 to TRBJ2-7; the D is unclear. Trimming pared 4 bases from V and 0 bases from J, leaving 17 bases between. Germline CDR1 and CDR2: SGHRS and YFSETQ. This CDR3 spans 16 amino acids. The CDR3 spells CASSHGEIGGSYEQYL. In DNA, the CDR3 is TGCGCCAGCAGCCATGGTGAAATTGGCGGCTCCTACGAGCAGTACCTC.

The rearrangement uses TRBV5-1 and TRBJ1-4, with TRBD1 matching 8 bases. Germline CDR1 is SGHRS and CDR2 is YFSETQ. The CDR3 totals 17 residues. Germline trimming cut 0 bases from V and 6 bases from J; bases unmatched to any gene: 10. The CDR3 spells CASSLVGAGGADEKLFF. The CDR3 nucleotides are TGCGCCAGCAGCTTGGTCGGGGCAGGGGGCGCCGATGAAAAACTGTTTTTT.

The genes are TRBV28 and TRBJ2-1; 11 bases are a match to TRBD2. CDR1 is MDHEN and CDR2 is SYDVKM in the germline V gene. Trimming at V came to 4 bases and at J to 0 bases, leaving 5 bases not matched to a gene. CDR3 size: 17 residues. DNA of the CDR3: TGTGCCAGCAGTTCGACTAGCGGGGCTAGCTCCTACAATGAGCAGTTCTTC. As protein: CASSSTSGASSYNEQFF.

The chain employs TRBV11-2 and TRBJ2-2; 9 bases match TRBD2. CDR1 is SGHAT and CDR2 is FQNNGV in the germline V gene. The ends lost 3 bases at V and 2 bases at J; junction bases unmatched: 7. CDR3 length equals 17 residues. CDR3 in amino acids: CASSFIGGGANTGELFF. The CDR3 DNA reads TGTGCCAGCAGCTTTATAGGCGGGGGGGCAAACACCGGGGAGCTGTTTTTT.

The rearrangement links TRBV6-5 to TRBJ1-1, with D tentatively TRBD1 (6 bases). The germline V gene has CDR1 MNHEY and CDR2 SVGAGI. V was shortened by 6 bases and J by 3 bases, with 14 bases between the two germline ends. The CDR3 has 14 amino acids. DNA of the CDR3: TGTGCCAGCAGGTGGTTAGGGGGGGACACTGAAGCTTTCTTT. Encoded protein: CASRWLGGDTEAFF.

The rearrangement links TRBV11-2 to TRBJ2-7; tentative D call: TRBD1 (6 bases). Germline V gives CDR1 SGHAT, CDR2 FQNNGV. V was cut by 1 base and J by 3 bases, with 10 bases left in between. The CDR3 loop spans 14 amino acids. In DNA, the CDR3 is TGTGCCAGCAGCTTAGGGCCAGGGGACTACGAGCAGTACTTC. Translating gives CASSLGPGDYEQYF.

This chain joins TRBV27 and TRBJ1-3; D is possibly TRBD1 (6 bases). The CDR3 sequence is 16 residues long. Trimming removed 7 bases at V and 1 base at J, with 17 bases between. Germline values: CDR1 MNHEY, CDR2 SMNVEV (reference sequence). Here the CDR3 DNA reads TGTGCCAGCATTAAAGGGACACCTTCTTCTGGAAACACCATATATTTT. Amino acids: CASIKGTPSSGNTIYF.

CDR3 in amino acids: CAWSTGSTNEKLFF. In nucleotides, the CDR3 is TGTGCCTGGAGTACAGGCTCAACTAATGAAAAACTGTTTTTT. The chain carries TRBV30 and TRBJ1-4; D perhaps matches TRBD1 (5 bases). The CDR3 spans 14 residues. Trimming removed 2 bases at V and 0 bases at J, with 7 bases between. Germline V lookup: CDR1 GTSNPN, CDR2 SVGIG (reference sequence).

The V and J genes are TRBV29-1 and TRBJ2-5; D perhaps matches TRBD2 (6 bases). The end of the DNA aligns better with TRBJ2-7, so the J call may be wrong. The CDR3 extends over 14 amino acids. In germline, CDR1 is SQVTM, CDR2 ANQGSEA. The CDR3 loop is CSVEDQEGSYEQYF. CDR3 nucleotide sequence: TGCAGCGTTGAAGATCAGGAGGGTTCCTACGAGCAGTACTTC.

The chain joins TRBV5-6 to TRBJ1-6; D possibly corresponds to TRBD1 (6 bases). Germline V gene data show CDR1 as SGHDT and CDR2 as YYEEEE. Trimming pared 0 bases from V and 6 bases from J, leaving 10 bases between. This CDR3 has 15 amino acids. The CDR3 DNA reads TGTGCCAGCAGCTTGGGACAGGCGACTAATTCACCCCTCCACTTT. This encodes CASSLGQATNSPLHF.

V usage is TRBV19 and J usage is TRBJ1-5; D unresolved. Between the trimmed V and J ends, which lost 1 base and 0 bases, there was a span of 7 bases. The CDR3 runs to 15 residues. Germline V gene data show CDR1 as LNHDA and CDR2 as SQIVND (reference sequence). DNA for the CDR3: TGTGCCAGTAGTATAGCCAGTTATAGCAATCAGCCCCAGCATTTT. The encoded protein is CASSIASYSNQPQHF.

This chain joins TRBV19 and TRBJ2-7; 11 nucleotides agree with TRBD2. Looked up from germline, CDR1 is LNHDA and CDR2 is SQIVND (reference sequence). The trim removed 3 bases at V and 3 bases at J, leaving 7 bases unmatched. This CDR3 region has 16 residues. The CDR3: CASSISVTSGIYEQYF. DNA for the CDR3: TGTGCCAGTAGTATTTCGGTGACTAGCGGGATCTACGAGCAGTACTTC.

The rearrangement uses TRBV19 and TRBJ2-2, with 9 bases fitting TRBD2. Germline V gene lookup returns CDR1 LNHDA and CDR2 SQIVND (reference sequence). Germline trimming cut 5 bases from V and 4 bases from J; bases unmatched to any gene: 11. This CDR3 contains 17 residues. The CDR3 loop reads CASSVDGRLAVTGELFF. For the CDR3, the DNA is TGTGCCAGTAGTGTGGACGGTAGACTAGCGGTCACCGGGGAGCTGTTTTTT.

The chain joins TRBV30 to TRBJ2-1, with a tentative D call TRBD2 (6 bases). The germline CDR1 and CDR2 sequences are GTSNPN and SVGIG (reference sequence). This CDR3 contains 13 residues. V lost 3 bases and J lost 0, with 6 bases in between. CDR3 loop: CAWSGSSYNEQFF. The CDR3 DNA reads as TGTGCCTGGAGCGGGAGCTCCTACAATGAGCAGTTCTTC.

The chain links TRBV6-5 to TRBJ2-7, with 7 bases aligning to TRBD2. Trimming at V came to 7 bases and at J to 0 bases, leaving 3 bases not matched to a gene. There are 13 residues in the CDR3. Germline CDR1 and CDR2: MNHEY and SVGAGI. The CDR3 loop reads CASKAGSSYEQYF. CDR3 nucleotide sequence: TGTGCCAGCAAAGCGGGGAGCTCCTACGAGCAGTACTTC.

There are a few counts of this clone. Here the CDR3 reads CSVRTSWEQFF. In nucleotides, the CDR3 is TGCAGCGTTCGGACTAGCTGGGAGCAGTTCTTC. The V gene is TRBV29-1, the J gene TRBJ2-1; 8 bases align to TRBD2. This CDR3 spans 11 amino acids. The V segment lost 5 bases and the J segment 10 bases; nucleotides outside the gene matches: 4. Germline CDR1 and CDR2: SQVTM and ANQGSEA.

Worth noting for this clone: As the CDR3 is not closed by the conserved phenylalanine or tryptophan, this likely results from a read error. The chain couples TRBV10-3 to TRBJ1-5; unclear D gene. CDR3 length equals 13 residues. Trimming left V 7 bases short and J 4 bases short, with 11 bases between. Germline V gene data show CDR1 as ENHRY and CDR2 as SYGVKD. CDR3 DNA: TGTGCCATCACCCCAGGCCTTAATCAGCCCCAGCATCTT. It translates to CAITPGLNQPQHL.

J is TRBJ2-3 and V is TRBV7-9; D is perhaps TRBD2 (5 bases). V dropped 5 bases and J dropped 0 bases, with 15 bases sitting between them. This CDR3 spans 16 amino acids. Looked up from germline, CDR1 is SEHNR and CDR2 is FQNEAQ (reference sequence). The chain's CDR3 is CASSTWTDSSTDTQYF. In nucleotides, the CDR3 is TGTGCCAGCAGCACCTGGACGGACTCTAGCACAGATACGCAGTATTTT. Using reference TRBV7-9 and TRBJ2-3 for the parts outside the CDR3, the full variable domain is DTGVSQNPRHKITKRGQNVTFRCDPISEHNRLYWYRQTLGQGPEFLTYFQNEAQLEKSRLLSDRFSAERPKGSFSTLEIQRTEQGDSAMYLCASSTWTDSSTDTQYFGPGTRLTVL.

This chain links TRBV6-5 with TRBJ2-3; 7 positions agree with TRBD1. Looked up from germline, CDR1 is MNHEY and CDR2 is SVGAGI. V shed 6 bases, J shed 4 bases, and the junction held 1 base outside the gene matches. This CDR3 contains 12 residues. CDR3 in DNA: TGTGCCAGCAGGGGGACAGCAGATACGCAGTATTTT. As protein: CASRGTADTQYF.

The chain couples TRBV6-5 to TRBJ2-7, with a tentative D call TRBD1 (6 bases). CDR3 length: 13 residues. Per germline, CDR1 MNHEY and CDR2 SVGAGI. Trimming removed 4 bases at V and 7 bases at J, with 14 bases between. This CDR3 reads CASSSGVGGEQYF. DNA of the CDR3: TGTGCCAGCAGTTCAGGGGTAGGGGGTGAGCAGTACTTC.

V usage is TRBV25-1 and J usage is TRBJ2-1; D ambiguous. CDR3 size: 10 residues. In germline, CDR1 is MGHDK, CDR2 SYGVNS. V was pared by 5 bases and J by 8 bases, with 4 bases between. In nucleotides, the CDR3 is TGTGCCAGCAGTCGCGATGAGCAGTTCTTC. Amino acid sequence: CASSRDEQFF.

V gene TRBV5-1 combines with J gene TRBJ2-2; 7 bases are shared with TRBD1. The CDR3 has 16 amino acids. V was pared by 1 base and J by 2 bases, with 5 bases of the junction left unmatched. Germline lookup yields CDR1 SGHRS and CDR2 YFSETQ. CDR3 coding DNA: TGCGCCAGCAGCTTGTCCGGGACAGTAAACACCGGGGAGCTGTTTTTT. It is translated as CASSLSGTVNTGELFF. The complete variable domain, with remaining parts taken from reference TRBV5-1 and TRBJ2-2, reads KAGVTQTPRYLIKTRGQQVTLSCSPISGHRSVSWYQQTPGQGLQFLFEYFSETQRNKGNFPGRFSGRQFSNSRSEMNVSTLELGDSALYLCASSLSGTVNTGELFFGEGSRLTVL.